This T cell receptor (beta chain) emerged from a study of T-cell memory formation after mild COVID-19 (dated by TCRdb to the early 2020s). Broadly, across the study: Most TCR sequence clusters were specific to one of the two donors. The cohort was made up of two young adult volunteers, one female and one male, who were previously healthy. Longitudinal TCRalpha and TCRbeta repertoire sequencing tracked T-cell clones expanding and contracting after mild COVID-19 in two donors. General findings and caveats noted by the study authors: Only a couple of mild cases were covered in the study, and larger cohorts including severe cases with pre-infection samples were considered necessary. Contracting CD4+ clones were located mainly in the CM and EM memory subsets, whereas CD8+ clones were found to be enriched in EMRA. SARS-CoV-2 specificity was not confirmed for the second-wave clones peaking on day 37. The detection of some responding clones in pre-infection memory suggests that pre-existing cross-reactive memory T cells joined the SARS-CoV-2 response. Balanced CD4/CD8 phenotypes were observed for clones contracting from day 15 to 85, whereas a bias towards CD4+ was observed for a second wave of clones expanding from day 15 to 37.

The sample was run on an Illumina NovaSeq 6000. TCRalpha and TCRbeta cDNA libraries were constructed by 5'RACE with constant-segment primers, with sample barcodes and unique molecular identifiers being introduced. Trizol reagent was used to extract RNA from every sample. Amplification of the libraries took two PCR steps, and the second step added a second sample barcode plus Illumina TruSeq adapters. The libraries were sequenced on an Illumina NovaSeq using 2 x 150 bp paired-end reads. The authors' pipeline ran thus. Demultiplexing of reads and collapsing into UMI-guided consensus sequences were performed with migec v1.2.7. Using mixcr v2.1.11, UMI consensuses were aligned to TRA and TRB V and J templates and then assembled into clonotypes. A clonotype was counted as expanded or contracted only when both edgeR and NoisET called the clonotype significant, with the noise models trained on biological replicates. For edgeR calls, the cutoffs were a false discovery rate-adjusted p below 0.01 and a log2 fold-change threshold of 1. As an exploratory analysis of dynamics, PCA with hierarchical clustering was applied to max-normalized trajectories of the 1000 most abundant clonotypes. Each responding clone was given a CD4 or CD8 phenotype based on the CD4+ and CD8+ repertoires, which had been sequenced separately. TCRdb reworked the public reads: Q25 trimming with fastp, MiXCR clone assembly, productive beta chains retained. CDR3 protein sequences are deduplicated, and each keeps its most common genes and DNA. These V and J calls are TCRdb output, not the study's own analysis. In all, the sample holds fewer than 450,000 distinct CDR3 sequences, and 20% to 25% of those were seen once. The ten largest clones represent roughly 8.7% of the sample.

PBMCs were isolated by Ficoll-Paque density gradient centrifugation. In the germline V gene, CDR1 corresponds to SQVTM and CDR2 to ANQGSEA. CDR3 length: 13 amino acids, cysteine to phenylalanine. Only the CDR3 portion is preserved as DNA: 39 bases, with reading frame beginning at the first base. Trimmed from V: 6 bases; trimmed from J: 14 bases; junction bases lacking a gene match: 17. Notes on this clonotype: It lacks a known antigen. Per-base qualities were not stored, and no clone one base away is much larger.

This clonotype originated in an adult woman who had mild COVID-19 (a few samples of this study predate the infection). The sample titles of this study are shuffled in the database, so cell type and time point are left out; the donor was told from shared clones. The V and J genes are TRBV29-1 and TRBJ2-3, with TRBD1 matching 7 junction bases. Sequences were obtained from PBMCs or a T cell subset sorted from them (not recorded which). At the DNA level, the sequence is TGCAGCGTGGACAAAAGACAGGGTTATTCGCGGTATTTT. It encodes CSVDKRQGYSRYF.